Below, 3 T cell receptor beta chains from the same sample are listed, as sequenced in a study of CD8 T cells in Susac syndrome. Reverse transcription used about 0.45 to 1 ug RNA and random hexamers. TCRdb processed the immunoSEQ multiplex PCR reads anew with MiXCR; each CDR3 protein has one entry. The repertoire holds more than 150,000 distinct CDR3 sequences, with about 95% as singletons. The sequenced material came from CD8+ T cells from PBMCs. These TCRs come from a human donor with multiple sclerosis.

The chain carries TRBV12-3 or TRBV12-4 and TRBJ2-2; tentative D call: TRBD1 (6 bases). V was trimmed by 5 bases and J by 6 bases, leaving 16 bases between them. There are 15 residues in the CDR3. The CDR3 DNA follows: TGTGCCAGCAGTCCAATTTTACAGGGTGCCGGGGAGCTGTTTTTT. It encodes CASSPILQGAGELFF.

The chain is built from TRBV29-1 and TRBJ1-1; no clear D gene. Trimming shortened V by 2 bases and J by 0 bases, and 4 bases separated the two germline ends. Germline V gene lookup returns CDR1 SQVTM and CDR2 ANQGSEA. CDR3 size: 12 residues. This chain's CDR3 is CSVETLNTEAFF. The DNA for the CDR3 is TGCAGCGTTGAAACCCTGAACACTGAAGCTTTCTTT.

CDR3 bases: TGCAGTGCTAGACCGCCGCCCGTTGCTAGCACAGATACGCAGTATTTT. Translating it yields CSARPPPVASTDTQYF. The V and J genes are TRBV20-1 and TRBJ2-3; D remains unclear. Looked up from germline, CDR1 is DFQATT and CDR2 is SNEGSKA (reference sequence). V lost 2 bases to trimming and J lost 0 bases, with 15 bases between them. This CDR3 is 16 amino acids long.